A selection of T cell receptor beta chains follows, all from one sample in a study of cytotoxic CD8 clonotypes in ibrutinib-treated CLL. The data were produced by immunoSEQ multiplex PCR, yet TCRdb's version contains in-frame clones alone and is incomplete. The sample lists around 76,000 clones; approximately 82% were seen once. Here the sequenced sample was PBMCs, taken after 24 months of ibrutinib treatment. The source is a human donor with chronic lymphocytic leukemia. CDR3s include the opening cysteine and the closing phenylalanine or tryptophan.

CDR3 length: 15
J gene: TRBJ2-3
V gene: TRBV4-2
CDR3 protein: CASSQGPGVADTQYF

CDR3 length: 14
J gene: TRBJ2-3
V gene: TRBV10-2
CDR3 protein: CASSLTSGTDTQYF

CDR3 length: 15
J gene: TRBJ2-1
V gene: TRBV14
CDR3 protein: CASSQGSPGGYEQFF

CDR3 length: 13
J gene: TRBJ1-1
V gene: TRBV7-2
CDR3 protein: CASSLVPNTEAFF

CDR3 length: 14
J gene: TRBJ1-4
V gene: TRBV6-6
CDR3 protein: CASTRQGANEKLFF

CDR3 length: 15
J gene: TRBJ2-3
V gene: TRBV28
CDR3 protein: CASSPSGRAVDTQYF

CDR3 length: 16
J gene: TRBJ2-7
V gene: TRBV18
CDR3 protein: CASSPRQTSGSGEQYF

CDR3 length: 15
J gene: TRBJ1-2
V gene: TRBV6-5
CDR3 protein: CASSYSRGPDHGYTF

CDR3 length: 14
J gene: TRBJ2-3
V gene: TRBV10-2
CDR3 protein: CASNGQGSEDTQYF

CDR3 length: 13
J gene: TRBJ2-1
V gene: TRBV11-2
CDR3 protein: CASSLAGGNEQFF

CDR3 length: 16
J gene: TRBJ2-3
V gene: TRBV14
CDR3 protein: CASSQGSMGLTDTQYF

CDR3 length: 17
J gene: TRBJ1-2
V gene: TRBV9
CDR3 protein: CASSVGSRTGGYYGYTF

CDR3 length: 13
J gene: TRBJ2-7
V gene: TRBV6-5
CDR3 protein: CASRQTGYYEQYF

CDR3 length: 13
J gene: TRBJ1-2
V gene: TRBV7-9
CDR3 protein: CASSRQGGGGYTF

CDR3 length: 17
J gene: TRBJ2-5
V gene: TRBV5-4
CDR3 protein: CASSLTRLAGGRETQYF

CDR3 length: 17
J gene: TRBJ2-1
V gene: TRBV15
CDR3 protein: CATSTSQGGREGYEQFF